These T cell receptor beta chains were read from a single sample in a study of blood T cells in healthy people across ages. TCRdb reprocessed the 5' RACE reads with MiXCR, giving one entry per CDR3 protein. This sample yields about 970,000 distinct CDR3 sequences, of which roughly half are seen a single time; around 21% belongs to the top ten. Material for sequencing was blood. The origin of the receptors is a woman in her fifties or sixties in good health. CDR3s include the opening cysteine and the closing phenylalanine or tryptophan. The D gene is left open where the match is weak. The size entry is marked missing in some rows and otherwise reads once, few, many or a size class.

J gene	V gene	clone size	D gene	CDR3 protein	CDR3 DNA
TRBJ2-3	TRBV12-3/TRBV12-4	.	TRBD2	CASSLNLAGLDTQYF	TGTGCCAGCAGTTTAAACCTAGCGGGACTAGATACGCAGTATTTT
TRBJ1-6	TRBV4-1	few	.	CASSQDRLVRSPLHF	TGCGCCAGCAGCCAAGATCGCCTGGTACGGTCACCCCTCCACTTT
TRBJ1-5	TRBV6-2/TRBV6-3	.	.	CASSPGLYWPQHF	TGTGCCAGCAGTCCAGGACTCTATTGGCCCCAGCATTTT
TRBJ2-6	TRBV6-2/TRBV6-3	.	.	CASSALHSGANVLTF	TGTGCCAGCAGTGCCCTCCACTCTGGGGCCAACGTCCTGACTTTC
TRBJ2-6	TRBV7-2	once	.	CASSNPSGSGANVLTF	TGTGCCAGCAGCAACCCGTCGGGCAGTGGGGCCAACGTCCTGACTTTC
TRBJ2-5	TRBV3-1	few	.	CASSRRENQETQYF	TGTGCCAGCAGCCGCCGGGAGAACCAAGAGACCCAGTACTTC
TRBJ2-1	TRBV4-3	few	TRBD2	CASSQGGLAGRSYNEQFF	TGCGCCAGCAGCCAAGGGGGACTAGCGGGTCGCTCCTACAATGAGCAGTTCTTC
TRBJ2-7	TRBV12-3/TRBV12-4	few	.	CASSLERTAYYYEQYF	TGTGCCAGCAGTTTAGAAAGGACAGCCTATTACTACGAGCAGTACTTC
TRBJ1-2	TRBV7-9	.	.	CASSLEGAAVYGYTF	TGTGCCAGCAGCTTAGAGGGTGCGGCCGTATATGGCTACACCTTC
TRBJ2-3	TRBV11-2	.	TRBD2	CASSLATSGGYTDTQYF	TGTGCCAGCAGCTTGGCGACTAGCGGGGGGTACACAGATACGCAGTATTTT
TRBJ1-5	TRBV2	.	.	CASTVGRSNQPQHF	TGTGCCAGCACCGTGGGGCGTAGCAATCAGCCCCAGCATTTT
TRBJ2-7	TRBV9	.	TRBD2	CASSVASSGSSYEQYF	TGTGCCAGCAGCGTAGCGTCTAGCGGGAGCTCCTACGAGCAGTACTTC
TRBJ1-6	TRBV12-3/TRBV12-4	few	TRBD1	CASSLGTGVSPLHF	TGTGCCAGCAGTTTGGGGACAGGGGTGTCACCCCTCCACTTT
TRBJ2-7	TRBV20-1	.	TRBD2	CSANMGLAGKSSYEQYF	TGCAGTGCCAATATGGGACTAGCGGGCAAGAGCTCCTACGAGCAGTACTTC
TRBJ2-1	TRBV18	.	.	CASSRGTPPDNEQFF	TGTGCCAGCTCACGGGGGACTCCCCCCGACAATGAGCAGTTCTTC
TRBJ2-4	TRBV20-1	medium-sized	TRBD2	CSASLGTSGIIPQNIQYF	TGCAGTGCTAGCTTGGGGACTAGCGGGATAATACCCCAAAACATTCAGTACTTC
TRBJ2-7	TRBV12-3/TRBV12-4	few	.	CASSSQIGSNYEQYF	TGTGCCAGCAGTTCCCAGATCGGATCCAACTACGAGCAGTACTTC
TRBJ1-2	TRBV12-3/TRBV12-4	.	.	CASSLWEGGYGYTF	TGTGCCAGCAGTTTATGGGAGGGGGGCTATGGCTACACCTTC
TRBJ2-1	TRBV27	.	.	CASSLFSVNEQFF	TGTGCCAGCAGTTTATTTTCCGTAAATGAGCAGTTCTTC
TRBJ2-1	TRBV4-1	.	TRBD1	CASSQQDRSVIDEQFF	TGCGCCAGCAGCCAGCAGGACAGGAGCGTGATCGATGAGCAGTTCTTC
TRBJ2-5	TRBV18	.	.	CASSPTRSQETQYF	TGTGCCAGCTCACCAACTAGAAGCCAAGAGACCCAGTACTTC
TRBJ2-1	TRBV5-1	.	.	CASSLHSQQFF	TGCGCCAGCAGCTTGCACAGCCAGCAGTTCTTC
TRBJ2-7	TRBV25-1	few	.	CASSEHPGIGPYEQYF	TGTGCCAGCAGTGAACACCCCGGGATAGGGCCCTACGAGCAGTACTTC
TRBJ1-2	TRBV28	.	TRBD1	CASSGTGGVLYGYTF	TGTGCCAGCAGTGGAACAGGGGGTGTCCTCTATGGCTACACCTTC
TRBJ2-5	TRBV4-1	.	TRBD1	CASSPGRDRDELETQYF	TGCGCCAGCAGCCCAGGTCGGGACAGGGATGAATTGGAGACCCAGTACTTC
TRBJ1-2	TRBV20-1	.	.	CSAPGVLGYTF	TGCAGTGCTCCAGGGGTTCTTGGCTACACCTTC
TRBJ2-5	TRBV12-3/TRBV12-4	.	TRBD2	CASSLMAGVGETQYF	TGTGCCAGCAGTTTGATGGCGGGAGTGGGGGAGACCCAGTACTTC
TRBJ2-7	TRBV20-1	.	TRBD2	CSASLAGVRYEQYF	TGCAGTGCTAGTCTTGCGGGAGTTCGATACGAGCAGTACTTC
TRBJ2-7	TRBV29-1	few	.	CSVGPGTYEQYF	TGCAGCGTTGGGCCAGGCACCTACGAGCAGTACTTC
TRBJ2-7	TRBV3-1	.	TRBD1	CASSQDTPGQEFYEQYF	TGTGCCAGCAGCCAAGATACCCCGGGACAGGAGTTCTACGAGCAGTACTTC
TRBJ2-5	TRBV6-5	many	TRBD2	CASRPGGETQYF	TGTGCCAGCAGACCGGGAGGAGAGACCCAGTACTTC